The 12 T cell receptor beta chains presented below share a single source sample, sequenced in a study of blood T cell repertoires in COVID-19. Clones were read by immunoSEQ multiplex PCR, and TCRdb kept only the in-frame ones, dropping some. The sample includes tens of thousands of clones, around nine tenths of them seen just once. The sample was peripheral blood. These receptor sequences come from a man older than 75 with COVID-19, enrolled during active disease.

This CDR3 reads CASSDGERVNTEAFF. As DNA, the CDR3 is TGCGCCAGCAGCGACGGGGAAAGGGTGAACACTGAAGCTTTCTTT. The chain is built from TRBV5-1 and TRBJ1-1; no reliable D call. With 4 bases removed from V and 0 bases from J, the gap between germline ends came to 13 bases. CDR3 length equals 15 residues. Germline lookup yields CDR1 SGHRS and CDR2 YFSETQ.

The chain employs TRBV2 and TRBJ1-3, with no clear D. The V end lost 1 base, the J end lost 6 bases, and 13 bases lay between the germline ends. The germline V gene has CDR1 SNHLY and CDR2 FYNNEI. CDR3 length: 15 residues. CDR3 residues: CASSEGQYLANTIYF. The CDR3 DNA follows: TGTGCCAGCAGTGAAGGGCAGTATCTGGCAAACACCATATATTTT.

The chain carries TRBV6-5 and TRBJ2-2; no reliable D call. Trimming cost V 3 bases and J 6 bases, with 5 bases left between them. This CDR3 is built from 12 residues. Germline loops: CDR1 MNHEY, CDR2 SVGAGI. Written as DNA, the CDR3 is TGTGCCAGCAGTTATATAGCCGGGGAGCTGTTTTTT. Its protein product is CASSYIAGELFF.

The V gene is TRBV5-6, the J gene TRBJ1-1; a weak D match, TRBD1 (5 bases). Germline CDR1 SGHDT, CDR2 YYEEEE. The CDR3 is made up of 15 amino acids. V was trimmed by 4 bases and J by 1 base, leaving 14 bases between them. The CDR3 region is CASSPLGGWNTEAFF. CDR3 DNA sequence: TGTGCCAGCAGCCCTCTTGGGGGGTGGAACACTGAAGCTTTCTTT. The full variable domain, completed using reference TRBV5-6 and TRBJ1-1, is DAGVTQSPTHLIKTRGQQVTLRCSPKSGHDTVSWYQQALGQGPQFIFQYYEEEERQRGNFPDRFSGHQFPNYSSELNVNALLLGDSALYLCASSPLGGWNTEAFFGQGTRLTVV.

The chain links TRBV6-6 to TRBJ1-1; 8 nucleotides line up with TRBD1. The CDR3 consists of 16 residues. The V and J ends lost 4 bases and 5 bases, in that order; junction bases with no gene match: 12. Germline assignment: CDR1 MNHNY and CDR2 SVGAGI (reference sequence). The CDR3, as DNA: TGTGCCAGCAGTTCTCGGACAGGGCGGAGAGGAACTGAAGCTTTCTTT. It is translated as CASSSRTGRRGTEAFF.

CDR3 coding DNA: TGTGCCAGCAGCGTGTGGGGGGCTGGAAACACCATATATTTT. This encodes CASSVWGAGNTIYF. The chain is built from TRBV9 and TRBJ1-3; D is possibly TRBD1 (5 bases). The CDR3 has 14 amino acids. Between the trimmed V and J ends, which lost 2 bases and 2 bases, there was a span of 8 bases. Germline assignment: CDR1 SGDLS and CDR2 YYNGEE.

The rearrangement joins TRBV11-3 to TRBJ2-5, with D possibly TRBD1 on 6 matching bases. Per germline, CDR1 SGHNT and CDR2 YENEEA. The CDR3 has 15 amino acids. Trimming removed 2 bases from V and 1 base from J, with 11 bases in between. For the CDR3, the DNA is TGTGCCAGCAGCTTAACGTCCAGGGGCCAAGAGACCCAGTACTTC. Its protein is CASSLTSRGQETQYF.

The rearrangement links TRBV4-3 to TRBJ1-6, with unresolved D. Germline values: CDR1 LGHNA, CDR2 YSLEER. V lost 0 bases, J lost 6 bases, and 9 bases lay in between. This CDR3 comprises 15 residues. The CDR3 coding sequence is TGCGCCAGCAGCCAAGATCCGGGATTTAATTCACCCCTCCACTTT. Residues: CASSQDPGFNSPLHF.

This clone was seen once. In DNA form, the CDR3 reads TGTGCCAGCAGCCGATCAGAGGGTGGACATCAGCCCCAGCATTTT. This translates into CASSRSEGGHQPQHF. The genes are TRBV7-3 and TRBJ1-5; D is unresolved. Germline V lookup: CDR1 SGHTA, CDR2 FQGTGA. The CDR3 length is 15 residues. Trimming took off 5 bases at V and 5 bases at J, with 16 bases between the two ends.

The chain is built from TRBV10-3 and TRBJ1-1; possibly TRBD1 for D (6 bases). Trimming cost V 7 bases and J 1 base, with 13 bases left between them. This CDR3 has 14 amino acids. CDR1 is ENHRY and CDR2 is SYGVKD in the germline V gene. CDR3 amino acids: CAINPTGQNTEAFF. DNA for the CDR3: TGTGCCATCAATCCCACAGGGCAGAACACTGAAGCTTTCTTT.

The chain employs TRBV2 and TRBJ1-2; 7 nucleotides align to TRBD1. Trimming cost V 6 bases and J 5 bases; bases outside gene matches: 15. The CDR3 covers 16 residues. Germline V gene sequence: CDR1 SNHLY, CDR2 FYNNEI. CDR3 in DNA: TGTGCCAGCAGCCCGGTACAGGGGTTGTTAGGTTATGGCTACACCTTC. This encodes CASSPVQGLLGYGYTF.

The table lists this clone with a few counts. This chain connects TRBV5-5 to TRBJ1-1; D unresolved. This CDR3 contains 14 residues. With 2 bases removed from V and 2 bases from J, the gap between germline ends came to 10 bases. The germline V gene encodes CDR1 SGHKS and CDR2 YYEKEE (reference sequence). The CDR3 is CASSFGVPNTEAFF. The CDR3, as DNA: TGTGCCAGCAGCTTCGGGGTTCCCAACACTGAAGCTTTCTTT.